One sample yielded the 8 T cell receptor beta chains listed below, sequenced in a study of OX40 agonist ivuxolimab in advanced cancers. Repertoires were generated with immunoSEQ multiplex PCR, while TCRdb's copy carries only in-frame clones and drops some. The profile shows under 65,000 clones, 80% to 95% of them singletons. Sequenced material: CD4+ or CD8+ T cells sorted from blood, taken in a trial of the OX40 agonist ivuxolimab. Receptors originate from an adult with an advanced solid tumor such as melanoma, head and neck, liver or kidney cancer.

V gene TRBV15 combines with J gene TRBJ1-1; TRBD1 agrees at 8 bases. Germline-derived CDR1 and CDR2 are LNHNV and YYDKDF (reference sequence). The CDR3 has 15 residues. The trim removed 0 bases at V and 5 bases at J, leaving 5 bases unmatched. CDR3 loop: CATSRDQGAWTEAFF. For the CDR3, the DNA is TGTGCCACCAGCAGAGATCAGGGGGCATGGACTGAAGCTTTCTTT.

The chain joins TRBV28 to TRBJ2-7; D gene ambiguous. Germline assignment: CDR1 MDHEN and CDR2 SYDVKM. Trimming pared 6 bases from V and 2 bases from J, leaving 2 bases between. This CDR3 contains 10 residues. In nucleotides, the CDR3 is TGTGCCAGCAGGGCCTACGAGCAGTACTTC. Its protein is CASRAYEQYF.

This chain links TRBV6-5 with TRBJ2-2, with TRBD2 as a possible D gene (6 bases). V dropped 0 bases and J dropped 3 bases, with 8 bases sitting between them. Germline V lookup: CDR1 MNHEY, CDR2 SVGAGI. There are 15 residues in the CDR3. This CDR3 is CASSYSVADTGELFF. In DNA form, the CDR3 reads TGTGCCAGCAGTTACTCGGTAGCGGACACCGGGGAGCTGTTTTTT.

V usage is TRBV5-8 and J usage is TRBJ2-7; D is perhaps TRBD1 (6 bases). The CDR3 runs to 15 residues. Deletions cut 0 bases from V and 3 bases from J, with 13 bases between. The germline V gene has CDR1 SGHTS and CDR2 YDEGEE. In DNA form, the CDR3 reads TGTGCCAGCAGCTTGGTGTCCCCAGGGGACTACGAGCAGTACTTC. Translating gives CASSLVSPGDYEQYF. Filled out from reference TRBV5-8 and TRBJ2-7, the complete variable domain reads EAGVTQSPTHLIKTRGQQATLRCSPISGHTSVYWYQQALGLGLQFLLWYDEGEERNRGNFPPRFSGRQFPNYSSELNVNALELEDSALYLCASSLVSPGDYEQYFGPGTRLTVT.

This clone has just one count. This chain joins TRBV27 and TRBJ2-7; a weak D match, TRBD1 (6 bases). The V gene's germline CDR1 is MNHEY and CDR2 SMNVEV (reference sequence). CDR3 length equals 15 residues. V lost 5 bases to trimming and J lost 3 bases, with 17 bases between them. This chain's CDR3 is CASSPHSQGFYEQYF. CDR3 DNA sequence: TGTGCCAGCAGTCCTCACTCACAGGGATTCTACGAGCAGTACTTC.

This clone was detected only a few times. The chain is built from TRBV16 and TRBJ1-2; D is possibly TRBD1 (6 bases). This CDR3 region has 13 residues. V was cut by 3 bases and J by 4 bases, with 9 bases left in between. Per germline, CDR1 KGHSY and CDR2 FQNENV. The CDR3 protein is CASSHGTPYGYTF. CDR3 bases: TGTGCCAGCAGCCACGGGACACCCTATGGCTACACCTTC.

The chain joins TRBV5-5 to TRBJ1-1; a weak D match, TRBD1 (6 bases). CDR3 size: 15 residues. Germline-derived CDR1 and CDR2 are SGHKS and YYEKEE (reference sequence). Trimming stripped 3 bases from V and 0 bases from J, with 12 bases between. CDR3 bases: TGTGCCAGCAGCTCCCCGGGGGGCGTGAACACTGAAGCTTTCTTT. Protein product: CASSSPGGVNTEAFF.

V gene TRBV30 combines with J gene TRBJ2-1; D uncertain. The V gene lost 8 bases and the J gene lost 4 bases, with 18 bases spanning the gap. Per the germline V gene, CDR1 is GTSNPN and CDR2 is SVGIG (reference sequence). The CDR3 extends over 14 amino acids. As DNA, the CDR3 is TGTGCCCTAGAGGTCGCGGCCCAATACAATGAGCAGTTCTTC. Protein: CALEVAAQYNEQFF.